The sequence of this T cell receptor beta chain was determined in a study of T cell clusters in autoimmune cytopenias. Study results and caveats: Primary autoimmune cytopenia patients seemingly lacked the physiological T cell clusters found in healthy donors. The T cell clusters were defined only in silico, without experimental functional validation.

This clonotype is medium-sized (0.01 to 0.1%) by frequency. The antigen is unknown. This CDR3 is built from 14 residues. Germline values: CDR1 MNHEY, CDR2 SVGAGI. TRB amplification used roughly 250 ng of peripheral blood genomic DNA. TRB rearrangements were amplified by touch-down multiplex PCR with mixed TRB-A/B primers. TCRdb reworked the multiplex PCR reads into one entry per CDR3 protein, no DNA. The sample table sets out about 2,000 distinct CDR3 sequences. The V call is TRBV6-5, the J call TRBJ1-2; no DNA is available, so the TRBD1 call from TCRdb remains unchecked. The sequence was obtained from a human donor with an autoimmune cytopenia or autoimmune hepatitis (not recorded which). Sequences were obtained from peripheral blood. The CDR3: CASSEDTSDYGYTF.